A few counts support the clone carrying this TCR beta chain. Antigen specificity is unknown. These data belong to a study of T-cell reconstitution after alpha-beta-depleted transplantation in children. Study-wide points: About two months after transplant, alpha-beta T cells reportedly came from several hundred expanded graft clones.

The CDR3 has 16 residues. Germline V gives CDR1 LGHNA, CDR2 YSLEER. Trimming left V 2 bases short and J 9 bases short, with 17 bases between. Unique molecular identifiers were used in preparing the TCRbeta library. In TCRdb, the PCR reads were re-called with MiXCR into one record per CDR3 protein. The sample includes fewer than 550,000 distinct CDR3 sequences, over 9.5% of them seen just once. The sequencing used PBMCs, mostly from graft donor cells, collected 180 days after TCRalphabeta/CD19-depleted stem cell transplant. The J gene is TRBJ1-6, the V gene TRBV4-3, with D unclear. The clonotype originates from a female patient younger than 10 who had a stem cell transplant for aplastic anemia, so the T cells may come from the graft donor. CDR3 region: CASSQYSAPDGSPLHF. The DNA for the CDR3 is TGCGCCAGCAGCCAATACTCAGCCCCTGACGGTTCACCCCTCCACTTT.